The sequence of this T cell receptor (beta chain) was determined in a study of CD8 T cells in Susac syndrome. An amount of RNA that ranged from roughly 0.45 to 1 ug was reverse transcribed with random hexamers. TCRdb itself ran the immunoSEQ multiplex PCR reads through MiXCR, one entry per CDR3 protein. The sample yields roughly 89,000 distinct CDR3 sequences, roughly 95% seen once. Trimming cost V 2 bases and J 8 bases; bases outside gene matches: 4. Germline CDR1 reads ENHRY; CDR2 reads SYGVKD. The CDR3 has 15 amino acids. This chain uses TRBV10-3 with TRBJ2-1; 12 nucleotides match TRBD2. The material sequenced was CD8+ T cells from PBMCs. The clonotype was recovered from a human donor with Susac syndrome. In nucleotides, the CDR3 is TGTGCCATCAGTGAGGCTAGCGGGGGGGCCTATGAGCAGTTCTTC. Translated, it gives CAISEASGGAYEQFF.